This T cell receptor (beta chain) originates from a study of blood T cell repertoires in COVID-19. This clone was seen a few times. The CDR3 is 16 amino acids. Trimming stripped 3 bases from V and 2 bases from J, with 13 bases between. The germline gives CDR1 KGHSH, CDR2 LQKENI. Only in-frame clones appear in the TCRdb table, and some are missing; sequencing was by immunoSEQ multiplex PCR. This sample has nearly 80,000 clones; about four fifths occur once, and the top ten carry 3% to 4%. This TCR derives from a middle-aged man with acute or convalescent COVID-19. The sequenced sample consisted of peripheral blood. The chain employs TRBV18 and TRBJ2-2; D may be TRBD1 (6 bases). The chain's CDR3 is CASSPRYGTNTGELFF. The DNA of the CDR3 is TGTGCCAGCTCACCCCGCTACGGGACAAACACCGGGGAGCTGTTTTTT.